Below are 24 T cell receptor beta chains sequenced from a single sample in a study of blood T cell repertoires in COVID-19. TCRdb's table, derived via immunoSEQ multiplex PCR, lists solely in-frame clones and lacks some. This sample yields approximately 150,000 clones, of which about 88% are seen a single time; around 5.4% belongs to the top ten. Sequencing was carried out using peripheral blood. The receptors originated from a woman in her forties or fifties with COVID-19, enrolled during active disease.

This chain links TRBV6-5 with TRBJ2-3; possible D gene TRBD2, 5 bases. V lost 2 bases to trimming and J lost 4 bases, with 10 bases between them. CDR1 and CDR2 from the germline V gene are MNHEY and SVGAGI. This CDR3 spans 14 amino acids. CDR3 sequence: CASSYRLAADTQYF. As DNA, the CDR3 is TGTGCCAGCAGTTACAGGCTAGCAGCAGATACGCAGTATTTT.

The V gene is TRBV10-3, the J gene TRBJ1-1, with 8 bases matching TRBD1. This CDR3 has 13 amino acids. V lost 10 bases to trimming and J lost 4 bases; unmatched junction nucleotides: 8. Germline loops: CDR1 ENHRY, CDR2 SYGVKD. The CDR3 is CATGQGAGTEAFF. CDR3 DNA sequence: TGTGCCACGGGGCAGGGGGCGGGCACTGAAGCTTTCTTT.

This rearrangement joins TRBV27 to TRBJ1-1; possibly TRBD1 for D (5 bases). Trimming cost V 2 bases and J 0 bases, with 7 bases left between them. In germline, CDR1 is MNHEY, CDR2 SMNVEV (reference sequence). The CDR3 loop spans 14 amino acids. The CDR3 DNA sequence: TGTGCCAGCAGTTTAAGGGGCATGAACACTGAAGCTTTCTTT. Amino acids: CASSLRGMNTEAFF.

This clone was observed once. The genes are TRBV5-4 and TRBJ2-3; 12 bases are a match to TRBD2. The CDR3 has 15 amino acids. Germline CDR1 and CDR2: SGHNT and YYREEE (reference sequence). J was trimmed by 3 bases and V by 5 bases; bases with no gene match: 4. Here the CDR3 reads CASRLAGGGTDTQYF. DNA of the CDR3: TGTGCCAGCAGACTAGCGGGGGGCGGGACAGATACGCAGTATTTT.

The CDR3 DNA reads as TGTGCCAGCAGTTTCAGGACAGGGACGAACACTGAAGCTTTCTTT. It is translated as CASSFRTGTNTEAFF. The gene calls are TRBV6-6 and TRBJ1-1; 8 bases fit TRBD1. Trimming took 4 bases from V and 1 from J; bases not matched to a gene: 5. The CDR3 covers 15 residues. Germline lookup yields CDR1 MNHNY and CDR2 SVGAGI (reference sequence).

The chain recombines TRBV21-1 with TRBJ1-6; the table names TRBD1, a call not compared with the DNA. TRBV21-1 is listed as a pseudogene. The CDR3 sequence is 17 residues long. For the CDR3, the DNA is TGTGCCAGCAGCAAAGAGTCAGGGGACTCCTATAATTCACCCCTCCACTTT. This codes for CASSKESGDSYNSPLHF.

The J gene is TRBJ2-7, the V gene TRBV5-6, with a possible D match to TRBD1 (6 bases). The CDR3 has 13 residues. The V end was cut by 4 bases, the J end by 5 bases, with 13 bases between. Germline CDR1 and CDR2: SGHDT and YYEEEE. For the CDR3, the DNA is TGTGCCAGCAGCAGATACAGGGTCCACGAGCAGTACTTC. This codes for CASSRYRVHEQYF.

The chain recombines TRBV7-2 with TRBJ2-1; TRBD2 matches 10 bases. The germline V gene encodes CDR1 SGHTA and CDR2 FQGNSA. The V and J ends lost 5 bases and 5 bases, in that order; junction bases with no gene match: 6. The CDR3 runs 15 residues. The CDR3 loop reads CASSTLAGLNNEQFF. Here the CDR3 DNA reads TGTGCCAGCAGCACACTAGCGGGGCTCAACAATGAGCAGTTCTTC. Full variable domain (remainder filled in from reference TRBV7-2 and TRBJ2-1): GAGVSQSPSNKVTEKGKDVELRCDPISGHTALYWYRQSLGQGLEFLIYFQGNSAPDKSGLPSDRFSAERTGGSVSTLTIQRTQQEDSAVYLCASSTLAGLNNEQFFGPGTRLTVL.

The chain has TRBV2 and TRBJ1-1; D may be TRBD1 (6 bases). Germline lookup yields CDR1 SNHLY and CDR2 FYNNEI. The CDR3 extends over 13 amino acids. V lost 7 bases and J 4 bases, leaving 13 bases between the germline ends. CDR3 nucleotides: TGTGCCAGCAAGCTACAGGGCTCCACTGAAGCTTTCTTT. Amino acids: CASKLQGSTEAFF.

The genes are TRBV18 and TRBJ2-7; 10 nucleotides line up with TRBD1. Trimming cost V 4 bases and J 6 bases; bases outside gene matches: 9. This CDR3 contains 15 residues. The germline gives CDR1 KGHSH, CDR2 LQKENI. CDR3 in DNA: TGTGCCAGCTCACGACTCCGGGACAGGGGAACCGAGCAGTACTTC. Translating it yields CASSRLRDRGTEQYF.

A single count supports this clone. The chain's CDR3 is CASSSSHLQYF. The DNA for the CDR3 is TGTGCCAGCAGTTCGAGCCACTTGCAGTACTTC. The chain recombines TRBV12-3 or TRBV12-4 with TRBJ2-7; D is uncertain. Trimming removed 4 bases from V and 9 bases from J, with 10 bases in between. This CDR3 comprises 11 residues.

V and J are TRBV10-3 and TRBJ2-1; D possibly corresponds to TRBD1 (6 bases). Germline V gene data show CDR1 as ENHRY and CDR2 as SYGVKD. CDR3 size: 16 residues. With 5 bases removed from V and 4 bases from J, the gap between germline ends came to 18 bases. The CDR3 reads CAISPKGQTLYNEQFF. CDR3 DNA sequence: TGTGCCATCAGTCCGAAAGGACAGACTTTATACAATGAGCAGTTCTTC.

The rearrangement links TRBV2 to TRBJ2-7; a possible D gene is TRBD2 (5 bases). Germline-derived CDR1 and CDR2 are SNHLY and FYNNEI. The CDR3 extends over 13 amino acids. The V gene lost 8 bases and the J gene lost 2 bases, with 13 bases spanning the gap. CDR3 coding DNA: TGTGCCAGCTGCCGCGGGTACCCCTACGAGCAGTACTTC. Protein product: CASCRGYPYEQYF.

V usage is TRBV29-1 and J usage is TRBJ1-5; possibly TRBD1 for D (5 bases). Germline CDR1 reads SQVTM; CDR2 reads ANQGSEA. The CDR3 extends over 13 amino acids. Between the trimmed V and J ends, which lost 6 bases and 3 bases, there was a span of 12 bases. In DNA, the CDR3 is TGCAGCGTGTCCAAGGGGAACAATCAGCCCCAGCATTTT. This codes for CSVSKGNNQPQHF.

As regards this clone: With a much larger clone just one base away, this may be a read error. The chain employs TRBV6-5 and TRBJ1-5, with D unresolved. The CDR3 contains 14 residues. Trimming shortened V by 3 bases and J by 3 bases, and 9 bases separated the two germline ends. Germline loops: CDR1 MNHEY, CDR2 SVGAGI. The CDR3 DNA sequence: TGTGCCAGCAGTTATGCGGAGGACAATCAGCCCCAGCATTTT. This gives the protein CASSYAEDNQPQHF.

V usage is TRBV7-6 and J usage is TRBJ2-3; D not resolved. Trimming shortened V by 2 bases and J by 4 bases, and 7 bases separated the two germline ends. CDR1 and CDR2 (germline): SGHVS, FNYEAQ. This CDR3 has 13 amino acids. This chain's CDR3 is CASSLMAPDTQYF. CDR3 bases: TGTGCCAGCAGCTTAATGGCTCCAGATACGCAGTATTTT.

The chain joins TRBV29-1 to TRBJ2-1; 9 positions agree with TRBD1. This CDR3 is 13 amino acids long. Per the germline V gene, CDR1 is SQVTM and CDR2 is ANQGSEA. The chain's CDR3 is CTAGTGSLNEQFF. DNA for the CDR3: TGCACCGCCGGGACAGGGAGTCTAAATGAGCAGTTCTTC.

The V gene is TRBV6-2 or TRBV6-3, the J gene TRBJ2-7; D is perhaps TRBD1 (5 bases). The CDR3 is 14 residues long. Germline V gene sequence: CDR1 MNHEY, CDR2 SVGEGT. Deletions cut 6 bases from V and 3 bases from J, with 15 bases between. The CDR3 loop reads CASRPLGDSYEQYF. The DNA of the CDR3 is TGTGCCAGCAGACCTTTGGGTGACAGCTACGAGCAGTACTTC.

The chain is built from TRBV10-3 and TRBJ1-2, with 10 positions matching TRBD1. Germline CDR1 and CDR2: ENHRY and SYGVKD. V shed 2 bases, J shed 4 bases, and the junction held 4 bases outside the gene matches. The CDR3 covers 15 residues. The CDR3 nucleotides read TGTGCCATCAGTGAGCGAGACAGGGGGCCCTATGGCTACACCTTC. Protein product: CAISERDRGPYGYTF.

The chain couples TRBV7-6 to TRBJ2-7, with 8 bases matching TRBD1. CDR3 length equals 14 residues. CDR1 is SGHVS and CDR2 is FNYEAQ in the germline V gene. V was clipped by 2 bases and J by 7 bases; unmatched bases: 7. CDR3 residues: CASSLRTGSAEQYF. Written as DNA, the CDR3 is TGTGCCAGCAGCTTAAGGACAGGGTCTGCGGAGCAGTACTTC.

A single count supports this clone. This chain connects TRBV10-3 to TRBJ2-3; 12 nucleotides align to TRBD1. Germline V gene lookup returns CDR1 ENHRY and CDR2 SYGVKD. This CDR3 region has 17 residues. Trimming removed 7 bases from V and 3 bases from J; junction bases left unmatched: 11. The CDR3 bases are TGTGCCATCAAGCCGGGACAGGGGGCGCGAACTACAGATACGCAGTATTTT. It is translated as CAIKPGQGARTTDTQYF.

This clone was detected once. V and J are TRBV4-1 and TRBJ2-1; 8 bases match TRBD1. Germline CDR1 and CDR2: MGHRA and YSYEKL. The ends lost 2 bases at V and 5 bases at J; junction bases unmatched: 8. The CDR3 length is 16 residues. The CDR3 here is CASSQPGQDVNNEQFF. CDR3 nucleotide sequence: TGCGCCAGCAGCCAACCGGGACAGGACGTAAACAATGAGCAGTTCTTC.

This clone appeared a few times. This chain links TRBV18 with TRBJ2-5; 12 bases match TRBD2. The CDR3 runs 17 residues. Per the germline V gene, CDR1 is KGHSH and CDR2 is LQKENI. The V and J ends lost 0 bases and 5 bases, in that order; junction bases with no gene match: 7. The CDR3 spells CASSPPSSGGAAETQYF. The CDR3 DNA reads TGTGCCAGCTCACCACCCTCTAGCGGGGGGGCCGCGGAGACCCAGTACTTC.

The V call is TRBV6-5, the J call TRBJ2-3, with 7 bases matching TRBD1. J was trimmed by 1 base and V by 5 bases; bases with no gene match: 3. CDR1 and CDR2 (germline): MNHEY, SVGAGI. The CDR3 has 14 amino acids. CDR3 region: CASSTGAGTDTQYF. The CDR3, as DNA: TGTGCCAGCAGTACAGGGGCAGGCACAGATACGCAGTATTTT.